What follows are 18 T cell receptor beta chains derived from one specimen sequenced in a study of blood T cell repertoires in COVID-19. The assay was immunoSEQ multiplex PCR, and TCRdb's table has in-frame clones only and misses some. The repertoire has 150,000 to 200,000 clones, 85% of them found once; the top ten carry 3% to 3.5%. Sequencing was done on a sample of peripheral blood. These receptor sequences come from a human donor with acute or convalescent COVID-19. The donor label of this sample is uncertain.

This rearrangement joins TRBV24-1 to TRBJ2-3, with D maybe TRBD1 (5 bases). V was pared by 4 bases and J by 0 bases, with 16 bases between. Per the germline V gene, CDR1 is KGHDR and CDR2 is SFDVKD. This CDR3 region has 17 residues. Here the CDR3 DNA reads TGTGCCACCAGTGACCTCCCGGTAGGGGCTAGCACAGATACGCAGTATTTT. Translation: CATSDLPVGASTDTQYF.

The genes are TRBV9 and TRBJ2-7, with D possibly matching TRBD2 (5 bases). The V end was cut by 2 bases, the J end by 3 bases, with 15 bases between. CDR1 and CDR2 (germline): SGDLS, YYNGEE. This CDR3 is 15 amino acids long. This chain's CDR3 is CASSVSPSRVYEQYF. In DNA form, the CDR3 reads TGTGCCAGCAGCGTGAGTCCCTCGAGGGTCTACGAGCAGTACTTC.

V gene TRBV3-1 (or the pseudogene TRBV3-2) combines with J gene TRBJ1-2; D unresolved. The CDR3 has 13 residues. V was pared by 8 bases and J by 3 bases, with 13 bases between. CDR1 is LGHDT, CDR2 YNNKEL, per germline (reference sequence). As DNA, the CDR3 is TGTGCCAGCGCGGGTATAGGGTACTATGGCTACACCTTC. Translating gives CASAGIGYYGYTF.

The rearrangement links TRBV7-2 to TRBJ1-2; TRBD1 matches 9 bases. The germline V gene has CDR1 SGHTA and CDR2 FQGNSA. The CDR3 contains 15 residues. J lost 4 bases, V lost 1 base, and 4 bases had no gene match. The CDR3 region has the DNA TGTGCCAGCAGCTTAGTTGGACAGGGGAGCTATGGCTACACCTTC. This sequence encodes CASSLVGQGSYGYTF.

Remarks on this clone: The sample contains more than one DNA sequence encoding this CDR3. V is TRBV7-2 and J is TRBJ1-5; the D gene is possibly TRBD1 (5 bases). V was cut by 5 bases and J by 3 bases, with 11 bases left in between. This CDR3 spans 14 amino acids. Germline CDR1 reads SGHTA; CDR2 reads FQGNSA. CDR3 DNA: TGTGCCAGCAGCCCTCAGGGTTCCAATCAGCCCCAGCATTTT. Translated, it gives CASSPQGSNQPQHF.

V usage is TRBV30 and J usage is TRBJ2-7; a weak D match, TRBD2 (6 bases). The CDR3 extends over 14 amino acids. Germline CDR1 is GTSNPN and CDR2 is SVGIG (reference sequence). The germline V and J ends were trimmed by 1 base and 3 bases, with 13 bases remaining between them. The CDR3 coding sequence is TGTGCCTGGAGTGCTGCGGGAAGGAACTACGAGCAGTACTTC. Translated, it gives CAWSAAGRNYEQYF.

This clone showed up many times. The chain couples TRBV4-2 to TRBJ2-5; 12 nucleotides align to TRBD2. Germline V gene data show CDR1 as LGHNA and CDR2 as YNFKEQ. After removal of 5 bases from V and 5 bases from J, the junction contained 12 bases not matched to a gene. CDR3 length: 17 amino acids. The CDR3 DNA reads TGTGCCAGCAGCGTTCTAGCGGGGGGGCCTACTAGTGAGACCCAGTACTTC. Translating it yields CASSVLAGGPTSETQYF.

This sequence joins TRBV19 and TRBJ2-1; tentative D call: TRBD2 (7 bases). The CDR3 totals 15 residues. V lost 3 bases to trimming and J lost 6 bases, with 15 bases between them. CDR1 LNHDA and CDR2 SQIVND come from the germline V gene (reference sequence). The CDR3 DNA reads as TGTGCCAGTAGTATTTTTCGGGGGGCAGGCAATGAGCAGTTCTTC. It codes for CASSIFRGAGNEQFF.

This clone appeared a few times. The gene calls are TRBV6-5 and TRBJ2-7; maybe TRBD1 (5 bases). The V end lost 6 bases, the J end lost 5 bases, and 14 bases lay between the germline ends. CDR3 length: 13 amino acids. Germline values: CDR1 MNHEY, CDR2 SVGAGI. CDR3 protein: CASSPLQGNEQYF. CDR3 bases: TGTGCCAGCAGCCCCCTTCAGGGAAACGAGCAGTACTTC.

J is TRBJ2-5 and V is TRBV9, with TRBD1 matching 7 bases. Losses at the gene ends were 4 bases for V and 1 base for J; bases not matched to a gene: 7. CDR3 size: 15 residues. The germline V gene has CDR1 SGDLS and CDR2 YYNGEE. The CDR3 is CASSPEDRFQETQYF. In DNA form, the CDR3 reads TGTGCCAGCAGCCCGGAGGACAGGTTCCAAGAGACCCAGTACTTC.

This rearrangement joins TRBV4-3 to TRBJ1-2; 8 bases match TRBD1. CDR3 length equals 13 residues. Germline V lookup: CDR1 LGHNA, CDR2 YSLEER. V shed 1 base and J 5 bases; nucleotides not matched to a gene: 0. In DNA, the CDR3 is TGCGCCAGCAGCCAAGGACAGGGGTATGGCTACACCTTC. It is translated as CASSQGQGYGYTF.

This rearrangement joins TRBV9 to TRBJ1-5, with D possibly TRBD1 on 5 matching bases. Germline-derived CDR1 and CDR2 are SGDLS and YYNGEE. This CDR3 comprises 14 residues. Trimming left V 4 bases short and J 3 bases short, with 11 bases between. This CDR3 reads CASSPRQYNQPQHF. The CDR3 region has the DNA TGTGCCAGCAGCCCGCGACAGTACAATCAGCCCCAGCATTTT.

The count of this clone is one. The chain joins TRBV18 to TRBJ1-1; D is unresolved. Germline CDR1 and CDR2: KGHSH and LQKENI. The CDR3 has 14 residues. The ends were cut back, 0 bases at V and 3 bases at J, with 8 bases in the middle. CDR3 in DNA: TGTGCCAGCTCACCACCCTCAGCGTACACTGAAGCTTTCTTT. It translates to CASSPPSAYTEAFF.

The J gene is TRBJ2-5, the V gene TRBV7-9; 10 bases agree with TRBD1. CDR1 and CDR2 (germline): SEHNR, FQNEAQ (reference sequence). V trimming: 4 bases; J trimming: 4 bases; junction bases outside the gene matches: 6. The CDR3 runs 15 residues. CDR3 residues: CASSSAWTGGETQYF. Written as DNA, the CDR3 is TGTGCCAGCAGCTCCGCTTGGACAGGGGGAGAGACCCAGTACTTC.

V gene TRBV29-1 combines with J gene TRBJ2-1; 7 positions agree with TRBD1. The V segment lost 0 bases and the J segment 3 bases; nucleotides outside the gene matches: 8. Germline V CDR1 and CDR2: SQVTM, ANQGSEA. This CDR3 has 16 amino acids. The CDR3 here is CSVEDRRQGVYNEQFF. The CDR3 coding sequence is TGCAGCGTTGAAGATCGTCGACAGGGCGTCTACAATGAGCAGTTCTTC.

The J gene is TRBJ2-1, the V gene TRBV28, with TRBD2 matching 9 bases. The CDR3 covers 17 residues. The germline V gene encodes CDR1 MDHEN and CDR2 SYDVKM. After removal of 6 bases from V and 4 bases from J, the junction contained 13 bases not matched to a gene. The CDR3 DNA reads TGTGCCAGCAGCCCGGGTCAGACTAGCGGAACTTACAATGAGCAGTTCTTC. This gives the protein CASSPGQTSGTYNEQFF.

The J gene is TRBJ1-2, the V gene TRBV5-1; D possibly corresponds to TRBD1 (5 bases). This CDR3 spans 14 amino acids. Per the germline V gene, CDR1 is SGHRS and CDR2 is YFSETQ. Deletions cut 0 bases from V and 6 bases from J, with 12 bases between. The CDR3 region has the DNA TGCGCCAGCAGCTTGGGGGGCCCCTGGGATGGCTACACCTTC. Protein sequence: CASSLGGPWDGYTF.

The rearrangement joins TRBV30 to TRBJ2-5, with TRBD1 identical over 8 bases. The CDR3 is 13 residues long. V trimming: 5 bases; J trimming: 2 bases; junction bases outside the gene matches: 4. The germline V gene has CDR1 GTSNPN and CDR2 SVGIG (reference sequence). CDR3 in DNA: TGTGCCTGGGGACAGGGCAAGCAAGAGACCCAGTACTTC. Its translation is CAWGQGKQETQYF.